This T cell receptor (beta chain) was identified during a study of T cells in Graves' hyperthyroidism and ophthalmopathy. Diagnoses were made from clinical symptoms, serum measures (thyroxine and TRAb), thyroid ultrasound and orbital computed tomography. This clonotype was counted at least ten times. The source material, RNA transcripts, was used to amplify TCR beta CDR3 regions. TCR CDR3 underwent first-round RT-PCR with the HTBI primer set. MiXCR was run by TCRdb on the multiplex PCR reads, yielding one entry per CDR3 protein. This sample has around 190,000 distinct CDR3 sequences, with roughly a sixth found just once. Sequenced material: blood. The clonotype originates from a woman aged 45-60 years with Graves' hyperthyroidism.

The CDR3 here is CATSDPIRGRGYTF. Here the CDR3 DNA reads TGTGCCACCAGTGACCCAATTAGGGGGCGTGGCTACACCTTC. V is TRBV24-1 and J is TRBJ1-2; TRBD1 matches 7 bases. Germline V gene sequence: CDR1 KGHDR, CDR2 SFDVKD. With 4 bases clipped from V and 7 bases from J, the junction kept 8 bases outside the gene matches. The CDR3 runs to 14 residues.